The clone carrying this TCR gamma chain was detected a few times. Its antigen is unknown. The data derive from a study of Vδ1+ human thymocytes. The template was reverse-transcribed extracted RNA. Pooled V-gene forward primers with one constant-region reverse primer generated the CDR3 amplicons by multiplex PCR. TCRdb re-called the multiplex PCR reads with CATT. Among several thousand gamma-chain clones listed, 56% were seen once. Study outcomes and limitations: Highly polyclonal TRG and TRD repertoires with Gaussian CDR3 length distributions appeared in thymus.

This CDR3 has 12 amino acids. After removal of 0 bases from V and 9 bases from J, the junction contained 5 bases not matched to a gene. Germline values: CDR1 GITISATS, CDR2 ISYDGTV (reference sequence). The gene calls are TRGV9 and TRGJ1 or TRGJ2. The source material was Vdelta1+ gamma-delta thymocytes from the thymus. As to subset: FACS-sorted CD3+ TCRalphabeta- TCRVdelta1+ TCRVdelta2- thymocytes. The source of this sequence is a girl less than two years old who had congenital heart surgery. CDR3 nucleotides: TGTGCCTTGTGGGAGGTGCAGGCTAAGAAACTCTTT. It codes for CALWEVQAKKLF.